This TCR beta chain was identified in a study of blood T cell repertoires in COVID-19. Study at large: Whether acute or convalescent, the COVID-19 samples came from the United States, Italy and Spain. PBMCs, B-cell-depleted T cells, or T cells provided the cDNA or gDNA that made up the material.

Per the original methods: Scientists estimated how many nucleated cells there were by amplifying reference gene primers. Using immunoSEQ multiplex PCR, the repertoire was profiled, and TCRdb retains in-frame clones only, with some absent. V, J and clone size reflect that table, while D and trimming were determined from the DNA. The table records 250,000 to 350,000 clones, around 86% of them present only once. There are 14 residues in the CDR3. The V end lost 7 bases, the J end lost 1 base, and 13 bases lay between the germline ends. From germline, CDR1 is MNHEY and CDR2 SVGAGI. What was sequenced was peripheral blood. The chain combines TRBV6-5 with TRBJ1-1; tentative D call: TRBD1 (5 bases). This receptor was identified in a woman aged 40 to 50 who had recovered from COVID-19. The CDR3 DNA sequence: TGTGCCAGCATCCGGGGGGGAGGGAACACTGAAGCTTTCTTT. Protein: CASIRGGGNTEAFF.